These 26 T cell receptor beta chains were all obtained from the same sample, sequenced in a study of OX40 agonist ivuxolimab in advanced cancers. This table comes from immunoSEQ multiplex PCR, and its TCRdb copy is limited to in-frame clones, with some not included. The table includes 30,000 to 35,000 clones, 80% to 90% detected once. The specimen comprised CD4+ or CD8+ T cells sorted from blood, sampled in a trial of the OX40 agonist ivuxolimab. The origin of the receptors is an adult with an advanced solid tumor such as melanoma, head and neck, liver or kidney cancer.

This clone was detected only once. The chain combines TRBV5-1 with TRBJ2-3; the D is unclear. V shed 1 base and J shed 7 bases, with 4 bases lying between them. The CDR3 consists of 11 residues. CDR1 and CDR2 (germline): SGHRS, YFSETQ. The CDR3 DNA is TGCGCCAGCAGCTTGTCCTATACGCAGTATTTT. Its translation is CASSLSYTQYF.

This sequence joins TRBV15 and TRBJ2-5, with 7 bases lining up with TRBD1. After removal of 5 bases from V and 5 bases from J, the junction contained 5 bases not matched to a gene. The germline V gene encodes CDR1 LNHNV and CDR2 YYDKDF (reference sequence). The CDR3 is 13 amino acids. As DNA, the CDR3 is TGTGCCACCAGCGAGGGGGCGCGGGAGACCCAGTACTTC. Amino acids: CATSEGARETQYF.

This clone has only a few counts. This rearrangement joins TRBV6-5 to TRBJ2-7, with TRBD1 as a possible D gene (6 bases). CDR3 length: 15 amino acids. From germline, CDR1 is MNHEY and CDR2 SVGAGI. With 6 bases removed from V and 6 bases from J, the gap between germline ends came to 21 bases. CDR3 in DNA: TGTGCCAGCAGCGGACAGCAACTCTACCGGGGCGAGCAGTACTTC. Its protein product is CASSGQQLYRGEQYF.

As regards this clone: Other DNA sequences in the same sample also yield this CDR3. This chain uses TRBV18 with TRBJ2-3, with D perhaps TRBD1 or TRBD2 (5 bases each). The CDR3 totals 14 residues. Trimming cost V 2 bases and J 0 bases, with 6 bases left between them. Germline values: CDR1 KGHSH, CDR2 LQKENI. As DNA, the CDR3 is TGTGCCAGCTCACCAGGGACGAGCACAGATACGCAGTATTTT. This codes for CASSPGTSTDTQYF.

The chain carries TRBV15 and TRBJ1-1; tentative D call: TRBD1 (6 bases). The germline V gene encodes CDR1 LNHNV and CDR2 YYDKDF (reference sequence). V dropped 1 base and J dropped 5 bases, with 14 bases sitting between them. CDR3 size: 15 residues. CDR3 nucleotides: TGTGCCACCAGCAGAGGAGGGGGGTTGGAGACTGAAGCTTTCTTT. Protein sequence: CATSRGGGLETEAFF.

This clone came up once. The rearrangement uses TRBV5-4 and TRBJ2-6; 7 bases fit TRBD1. V lost 3 bases to trimming and J lost 0 bases; unmatched junction nucleotides: 6. Germline-derived CDR1 and CDR2 are SGHNT and YYREEE (reference sequence). This CDR3 has 17 residues. CDR3 amino acids: CASSSGTVISGANVLTF. CDR3 nucleotide sequence: TGTGCCAGCAGCTCCGGGACAGTCATCTCTGGGGCCAACGTCCTGACTTTC.

In this sample, this clone turned up a few times. The chain uses TRBV6-6 and TRBJ1-2, with D unresolved. V shed 7 bases and J shed 3 bases, with 18 bases lying between them. CDR1 and CDR2 from the germline V gene are MNHNY and SVGAGI (reference sequence). This CDR3 region has 15 residues. Here the CDR3 reads CASITLGEGDYGYTF. CDR3 nucleotide sequence: TGTGCCAGCATTACCCTTGGGGAGGGAGACTATGGCTACACCTTC.

The V call is TRBV7-2, the J call TRBJ2-1; D may correspond to TRBD1 or TRBD2 (5 bases each). This CDR3 has 15 amino acids. The germline CDR1 and CDR2 sequences are SGHTA and FQGNSA. The V end lost 5 bases, the J end lost 5 bases, and 16 bases lay between the germline ends. CDR3 DNA: TGTGCCAGCAGCGCACGACTTGGGACCCACAATGAGCAGTTCTTC. Translation gives CASSARLGTHNEQFF.

The V call is TRBV27, the J call TRBJ2-1; D is uncertain. This CDR3 has 11 residues. The germline V gene encodes CDR1 MNHEY and CDR2 SMNVEV (reference sequence). Trimming removed 2 bases from V and 8 bases from J, with 4 bases in between. CDR3 sequence reads: CASSLGDEQFF. CDR3 nucleotides: TGTGCCAGCAGTTTAGGCGATGAGCAGTTCTTC.

The chain uses TRBV5-1 and TRBJ2-1, with 10 positions matching TRBD2. Germline CDR1 reads SGHRS; CDR2 reads YFSETQ. V shed 4 bases and J 15 bases; nucleotides not matched to a gene: 4. The CDR3 sequence is 11 residues long. The CDR3 sequence: CASSDSGRSFF. Written as DNA, the CDR3 is TGCGCCAGCAGCGATAGCGGGAGGTCGTTCTTC.

About this clone: In the same sample, other DNA sequences code for this CDR3. The rearrangement uses TRBV19 and TRBJ1-4; tentative D call: TRBD1 (6 bases). Deletions cut 10 bases from V and 2 bases from J, with 8 bases between. CDR3 length: 12 residues. Germline CDR1 and CDR2: LNHDA and SQIVND (reference sequence). CDR3: CATRGTNEKLFF. The CDR3 DNA sequence: TGTGCCACGAGGGGGACTAATGAAAAACTGTTTTTT.

The rearrangement links TRBV6-5 to TRBJ2-1; D is perhaps TRBD1 or TRBD2 (6 bases each). Trimming cost V 6 bases and J 13 bases, with 16 bases left between them. Germline CDR1 is MNHEY and CDR2 is SVGAGI. This CDR3 has 12 residues. CDR3 DNA: TGTGCCAGCAGGCGGGACGGGGGCCCTCAGTTCTTC. This gives the protein CASRRDGGPQFF.

This chain connects TRBV25-1 to TRBJ2-2, with 8 bases aligning to TRBD2. Germline V gives CDR1 MGHDK, CDR2 SYGVNS. V lost 3 bases and J lost 5; bases outside the gene matches: 5. The CDR3 has 15 amino acids. CDR3 region: CASSDPGGPTGELFF. The CDR3 DNA sequence: TGTGCCAGCAGTGACCCGGGAGGGCCAACCGGGGAGCTGTTTTTT.

The chain has TRBV5-1 and TRBJ1-1; 8 nucleotides line up with TRBD1. CDR1 and CDR2 from the germline V gene are SGHRS and YFSETQ. With 2 bases clipped from V and 4 bases from J, the junction kept 4 bases outside the gene matches. The CDR3 sequence is 14 residues long. CDR3 loop: CASSLRTGPTEAFF. In nucleotides, the CDR3 is TGCGCCAGCAGCTTAAGGACAGGGCCCACTGAAGCTTTCTTT.

V and J are TRBV7-2 and TRBJ2-1, with 10 bases that match TRBD2. Germline-derived CDR1 and CDR2 are SGHTA and FQGNSA. The CDR3 is made up of 15 amino acids. V shed 1 base, J shed 4 bases, and the junction held 1 base outside the gene matches. In DNA, the CDR3 is TGTGCCAGCAGCTTAGGGACTAGCGGTTACAATGAGCAGTTCTTC. Translation: CASSLGTSGYNEQFF.

The chain uses TRBV28 and TRBJ1-5; D call uncertain. Germline V CDR1 and CDR2: MDHEN, SYDVKM. The V end lost 4 bases, the J end lost 0 bases, and 10 bases lay between the germline ends. This CDR3 is built from 15 residues. CDR3 nucleotide sequence: TGTGCCAGCAGTTCCTACACTAATAGCAATCAGCCCCAGCATTTT. Protein sequence: CASSSYTNSNQPQHF.

The chain is built from TRBV11-2 and TRBJ1-6, with D unresolved. Looked up from germline, CDR1 is SGHAT and CDR2 is FQNNGV. The CDR3 consists of 15 residues. Deletions cut 2 bases from V and 6 bases from J, with 11 bases between. The CDR3 protein is CASSLNPGGNSPLHF. The CDR3 DNA reads as TGTGCCAGCAGCTTAAATCCAGGTGGTAATTCACCCCTCCACTTT.

The rearrangement joins TRBV7-2 to TRBJ2-6, with 7 nucleotides matching TRBD2. Germline V gene lookup returns CDR1 SGHTA and CDR2 FQGNSA. This CDR3 is built from 19 residues. V lost 4 bases to trimming and J lost 0 bases; unmatched junction nucleotides: 12. The CDR3 DNA is TGTGCCAGCAGCTGGGGGGGACGTAATTTCCCCTCTGGGGCCAACGTCCTGACTTTC. Translating gives CASSWGGRNFPSGANVLTF.

The rearrangement joins TRBV27 to TRBJ2-1; 8 positions agree with TRBD1. V dropped 5 bases and J dropped 1; count of bases not matched to a gene: 4. The germline gives CDR1 MNHEY, CDR2 SMNVEV (reference sequence). CDR3 size: 15 residues. For the CDR3, the DNA is TGTGCCAGCAGTGAAAGGACAGGGTCCTACAATGAGCAGTTCTTC. Translation gives CASSERTGSYNEQFF.

This clone appeared once. An end of the junction does not agree with germline; a read error may underlie this. This specimen includes other DNA sequences encoding the same CDR3. The rearrangement joins TRBV9 to TRBJ2-2, with D possibly TRBD2 on 6 matching bases. Per germline, CDR1 SGDLS and CDR2 YYNGEE. CDR3 length equals 16 residues. The CDR3 coding sequence is TGCGCCAGCAGCGTATATCCTAGCGTGAACACCGGGGAGCTGTTTTTT. Protein product: CASSVYPSVNTGELFF.

The V call is TRBV5-1, the J call TRBJ2-1; 9 nucleotides agree with TRBD2. Germline V gene data show CDR1 as SGHRS and CDR2 as YFSETQ. This CDR3 region has 19 residues. Trimming cost V 0 bases and J 0 bases; bases outside gene matches: 10. Written as DNA, the CDR3 is TGCGCCAGCAGCTTGGCCGCGAGACTAGCGGTGAGCTCCTACAATGAGCAGTTCTTC. It is translated as CASSLAARLAVSSYNEQFF.

The CDR3 sequence: CASSDEVNQPQHF. In DNA, the CDR3 is TGTGCCAGCAGTGACGAGGTAAATCAGCCCCAGCATTTT. The J gene is TRBJ1-5, the V gene TRBV2; D gene unclear. The V end lost 3 bases, the J end lost 4 bases, and 7 bases lay between the germline ends. CDR1 and CDR2 (germline): SNHLY, FYNNEI. The CDR3 extends over 13 amino acids.

V gene TRBV19 combines with J gene TRBJ2-7; D gene unclear. Trimming removed 5 bases at V and 4 bases at J, with 12 bases between. Germline CDR1 reads LNHDA; CDR2 reads SQIVND (reference sequence). The CDR3 totals 13 residues. The CDR3 reads CASSYRATYEQYF. CDR3 sequence (DNA): TGTGCCAGTAGTTACCGGGCCACTTACGAGCAGTACTTC.

This clone has just one count. The chain combines TRBV7-9 with TRBJ1-1; D is perhaps TRBD1 (6 bases). CDR1 and CDR2 from the germline V gene are SEHNR and FQNEAQ (reference sequence). Between the trimmed V and J ends, which lost 5 bases and 7 bases, there was a span of 17 bases. CDR3 length equals 14 residues. CDR3 region: CASSRGGLTVEAFF. Here the CDR3 DNA reads TGTGCCAGCAGCCGGGGGGGCCTTACGGTTGAAGCTTTCTTT.

The chain has TRBV5-1 and TRBJ1-1; 8 bases are shared with TRBD1. Germline values: CDR1 SGHRS, CDR2 YFSETQ. The V segment lost 1 base and the J segment 5 bases; nucleotides outside the gene matches: 4. This CDR3 contains 14 residues. DNA for the CDR3: TGCGCCAGCAGCTTGCAGGGGGCATTAACTGAAGCTTTCTTT. This translates into CASSLQGALTEAFF.

This chain uses TRBV20-1 with TRBJ1-1, with D perhaps matching TRBD1 (5 bases). From germline, CDR1 is DFQATT and CDR2 SNEGSKA (reference sequence). V shed 0 bases and J shed 8 bases, with 7 bases lying between them. The CDR3 is 11 amino acids. The CDR3 sequence is CSARDWTEAFF. Written as DNA, the CDR3 is TGCAGTGCTAGAGATTGGACAGAAGCTTTCTTT.